A single T cell receptor beta chain is shown here with its context. The antigen is unknown. Stated time point: patch test 1, 2 weeks after DPC sensitization. The sample's treatment: therapeutic diphenylcyclopropenone sensitization with weekly scalp DPC. The record originates from a study of human T cells and chemical hapten exposure. Study-wide findings and caveats: Expanded TCR counts at PT1 went up together with patch test score, a positive correlation.

This CDR3 contains 15 residues. Between the trimmed V and J ends, which lost 1 base and 2 bases, there was a span of 12 bases. CDR1 and CDR2 (germline): LGHNA, YSLEER. Source study methods: Sampled TCR counts reached a median of about 90,000 per sample, with values ranging from roughly 20,000 to 750,000. TCRdb re-called the RACE reads with MiXCR, one entry per CDR3 protein. TCRdb, rather than the study authors, made the V and J calls. The top ten hold 7.5% to 9% of the sample, which has around 300,000 distinct CDR3 sequences, around 7% seen once. The sample consisted of whole blood, taken in connection with sensitization to the hapten diphenylcyclopropenone (DPC). The chain is built from TRBV4-3 and TRBJ2-7; D is undetermined. The receptor was derived from a woman aged 18-29 years with alopecia areata. Some clones in this sample may be carry-over from other donors' samples. CDR3 nucleotides: TGCGCCAGCAGCCAAGGCCGCAGGTCCGCCTACGAGCAGTACTTC. This gives the protein CASSQGRRSAYEQYF.